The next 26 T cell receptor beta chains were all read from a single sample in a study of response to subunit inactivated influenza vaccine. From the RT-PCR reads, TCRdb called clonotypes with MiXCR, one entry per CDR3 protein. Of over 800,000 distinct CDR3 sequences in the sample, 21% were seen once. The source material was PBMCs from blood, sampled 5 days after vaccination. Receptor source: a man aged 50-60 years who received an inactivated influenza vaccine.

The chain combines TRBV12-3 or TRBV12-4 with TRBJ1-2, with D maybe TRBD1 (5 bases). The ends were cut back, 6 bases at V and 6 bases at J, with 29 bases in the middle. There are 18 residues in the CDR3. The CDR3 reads CASRATRGRANARDGYTF. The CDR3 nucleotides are TGTGCCAGCAGGGCTACCCGGGGGAGAGCTAATGCGCGCGATGGCTACACCTTC.

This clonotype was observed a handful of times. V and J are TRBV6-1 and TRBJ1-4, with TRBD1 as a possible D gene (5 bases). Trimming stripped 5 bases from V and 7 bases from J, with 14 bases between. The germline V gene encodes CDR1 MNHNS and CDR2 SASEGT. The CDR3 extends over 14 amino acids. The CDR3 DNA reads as TGTGCCAGCAGTCCCGGGACCTTGGGTGAAAAACTGTTTTTT. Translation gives CASSPGTLGEKLFF.

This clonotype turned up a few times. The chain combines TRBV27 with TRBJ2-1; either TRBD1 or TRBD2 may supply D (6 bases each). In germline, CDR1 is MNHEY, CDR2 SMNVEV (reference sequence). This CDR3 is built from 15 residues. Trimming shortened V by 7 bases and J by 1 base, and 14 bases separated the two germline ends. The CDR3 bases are TGTGCCAGCACCACATTAGGGGGGTCCTACAATGAGCAGTTCTTC. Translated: CASTTLGGSYNEQFF.

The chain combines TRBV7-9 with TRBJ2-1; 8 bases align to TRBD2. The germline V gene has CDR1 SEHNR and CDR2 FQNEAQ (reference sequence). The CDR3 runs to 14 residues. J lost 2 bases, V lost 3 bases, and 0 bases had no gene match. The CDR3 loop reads CASSFSGAYNEQFF. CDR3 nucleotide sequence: TGTGCCAGCAGCTTTAGCGGGGCCTACAATGAGCAGTTCTTC.

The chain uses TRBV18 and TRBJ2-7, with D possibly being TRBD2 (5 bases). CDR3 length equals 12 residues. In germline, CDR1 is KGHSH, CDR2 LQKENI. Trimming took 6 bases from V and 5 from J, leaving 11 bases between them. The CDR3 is CASSGSGDEQYF. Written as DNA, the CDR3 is TGTGCCAGCTCGGGGTCCGGGGACGAGCAGTACTTC.

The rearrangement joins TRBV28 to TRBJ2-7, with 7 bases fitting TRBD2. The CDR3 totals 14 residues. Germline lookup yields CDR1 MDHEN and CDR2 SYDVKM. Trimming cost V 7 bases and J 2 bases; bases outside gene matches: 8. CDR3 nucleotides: TGTGCCAGCATCGGGTCTAGCGGAACCTACGAGCAGTACTTC. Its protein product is CASIGSSGTYEQYF.

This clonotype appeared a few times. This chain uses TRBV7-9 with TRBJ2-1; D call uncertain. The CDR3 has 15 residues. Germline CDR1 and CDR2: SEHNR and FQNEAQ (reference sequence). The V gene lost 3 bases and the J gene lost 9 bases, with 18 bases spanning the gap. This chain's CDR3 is CASSFVPQPLGEQFF. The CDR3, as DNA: TGTGCCAGCAGCTTTGTCCCTCAACCTCTGGGTGAGCAGTTCTTC.

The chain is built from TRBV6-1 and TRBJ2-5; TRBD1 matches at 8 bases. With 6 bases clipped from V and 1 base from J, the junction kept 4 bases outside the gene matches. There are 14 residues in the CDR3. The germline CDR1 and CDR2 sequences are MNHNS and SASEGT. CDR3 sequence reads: CASRKGTGQETQYF. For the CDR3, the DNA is TGTGCCAGCAGAAAAGGGACAGGCCAAGAGACCCAGTACTTC.

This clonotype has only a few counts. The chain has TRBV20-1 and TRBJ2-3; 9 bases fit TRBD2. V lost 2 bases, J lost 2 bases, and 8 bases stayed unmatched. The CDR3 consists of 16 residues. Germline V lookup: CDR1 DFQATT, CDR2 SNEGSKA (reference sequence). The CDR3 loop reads CSARSSSGADTDTQYF. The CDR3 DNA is TGCAGTGCTAGATCCTCTAGCGGGGCGGACACAGATACGCAGTATTTT.

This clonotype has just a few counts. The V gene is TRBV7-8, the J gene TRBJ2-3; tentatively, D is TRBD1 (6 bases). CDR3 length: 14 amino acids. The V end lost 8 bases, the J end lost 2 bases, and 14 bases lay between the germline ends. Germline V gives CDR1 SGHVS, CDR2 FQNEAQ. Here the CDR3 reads CASQLGALTDTQYF. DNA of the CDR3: TGTGCCAGCCAACTGGGGGCACTCACAGATACGCAGTATTTT.

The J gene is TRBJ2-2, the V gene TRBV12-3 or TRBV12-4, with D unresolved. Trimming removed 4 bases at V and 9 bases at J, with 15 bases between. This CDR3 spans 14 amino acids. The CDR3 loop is CASSSSSIGRELFF. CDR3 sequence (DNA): TGTGCCAGCAGTTCCAGTTCCATCGGGCGGGAGCTGTTTTTT.

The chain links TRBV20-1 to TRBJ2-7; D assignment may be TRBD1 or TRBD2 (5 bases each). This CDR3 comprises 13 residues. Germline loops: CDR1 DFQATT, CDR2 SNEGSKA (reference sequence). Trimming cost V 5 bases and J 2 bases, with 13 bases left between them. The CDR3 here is CSAWDRRAYEQYF. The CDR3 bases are TGCAGTGCTTGGGACCGCCGCGCCTACGAGCAGTACTTC.

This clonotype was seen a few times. CDR3 in DNA: TGTGCCAGCTACAGGGCCGGGGAGCTGTTTTTT. This codes for CASYRAGELFF. The chain uses TRBV27 and TRBJ2-2; TRBD1 is a possible D gene (6 bases). Trimming cost V 8 bases and J 6 bases, with 7 bases left between them. Germline CDR1 MNHEY, CDR2 SMNVEV (reference sequence). The CDR3 loop spans 11 amino acids.

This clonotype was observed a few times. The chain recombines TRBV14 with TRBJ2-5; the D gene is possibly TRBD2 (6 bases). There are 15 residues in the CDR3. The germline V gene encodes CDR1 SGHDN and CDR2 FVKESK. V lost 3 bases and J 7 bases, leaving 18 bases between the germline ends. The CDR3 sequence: CASSQDMSGGRTQYF. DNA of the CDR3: TGTGCCAGCAGCCAGGACATGTCCGGGGGTCGGACCCAGTACTTC.

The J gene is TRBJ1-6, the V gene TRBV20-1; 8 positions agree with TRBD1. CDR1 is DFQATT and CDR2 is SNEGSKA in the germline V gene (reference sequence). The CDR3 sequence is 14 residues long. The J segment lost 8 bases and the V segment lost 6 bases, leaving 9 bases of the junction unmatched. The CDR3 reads CSAYPGTGYSPLHF. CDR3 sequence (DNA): TGCAGTGCGTACCCCGGGACAGGTTATTCACCCCTCCACTTT.

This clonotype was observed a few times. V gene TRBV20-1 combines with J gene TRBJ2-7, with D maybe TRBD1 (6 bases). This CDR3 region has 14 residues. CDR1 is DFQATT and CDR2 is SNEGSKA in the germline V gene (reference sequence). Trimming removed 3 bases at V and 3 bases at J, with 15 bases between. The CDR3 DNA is TGCAGTGCTAGGGAATTCGGCAGGGGCTACGAGCAGTACTTC. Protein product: CSAREFGRGYEQYF.

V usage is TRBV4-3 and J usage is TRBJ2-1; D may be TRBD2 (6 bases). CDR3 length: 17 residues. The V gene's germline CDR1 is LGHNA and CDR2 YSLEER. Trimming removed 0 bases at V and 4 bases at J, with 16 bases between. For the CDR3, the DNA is TGCGCCAGCAGCCAAGATAGGGTTGGGACTGGGTACAATGAGCAGTTCTTC. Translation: CASSQDRVGTGYNEQFF.

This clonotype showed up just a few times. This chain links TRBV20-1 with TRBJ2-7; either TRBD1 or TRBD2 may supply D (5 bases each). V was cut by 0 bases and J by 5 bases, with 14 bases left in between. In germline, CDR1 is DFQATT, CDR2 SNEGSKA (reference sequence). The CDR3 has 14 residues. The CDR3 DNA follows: TGCAGTGCTAGAGATCCGTGGGGGTTGAACGAGCAGTACTTC. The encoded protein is CSARDPWGLNEQYF.

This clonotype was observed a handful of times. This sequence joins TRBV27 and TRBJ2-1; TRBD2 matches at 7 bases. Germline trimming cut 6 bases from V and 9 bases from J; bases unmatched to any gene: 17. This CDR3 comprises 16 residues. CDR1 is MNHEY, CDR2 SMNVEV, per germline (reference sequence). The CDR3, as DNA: TGTGCCAGCAGAAACCTAGCGGCGTCAGCCCCCCTTGAGCAGTTCTTC. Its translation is CASRNLAASAPLEQFF.

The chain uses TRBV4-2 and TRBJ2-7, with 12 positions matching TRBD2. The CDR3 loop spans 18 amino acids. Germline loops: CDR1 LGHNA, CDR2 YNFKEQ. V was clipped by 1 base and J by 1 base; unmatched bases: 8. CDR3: CASSQGQTSGSRSYEQYF. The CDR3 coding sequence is TGTGCCAGCAGCCAAGGCCAGACTAGCGGGAGTAGGTCCTACGAGCAGTACTTC.

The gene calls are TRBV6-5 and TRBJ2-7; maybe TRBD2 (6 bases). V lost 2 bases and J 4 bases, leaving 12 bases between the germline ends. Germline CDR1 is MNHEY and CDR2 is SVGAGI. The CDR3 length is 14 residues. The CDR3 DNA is TGTGCCAGCAGTTACGCGGCGGGGAGTTACGAGCAGTACTTC. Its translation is CASSYAAGSYEQYF.

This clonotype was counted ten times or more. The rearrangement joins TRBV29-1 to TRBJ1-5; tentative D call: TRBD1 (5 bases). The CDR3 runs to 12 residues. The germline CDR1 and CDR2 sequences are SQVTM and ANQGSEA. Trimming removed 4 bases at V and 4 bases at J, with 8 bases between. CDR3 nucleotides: TGCAGCGTTGTTGAGGGGAATCAGCCCCAGCATTTT. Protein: CSVVEGNQPQHF.

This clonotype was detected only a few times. Written as DNA, the CDR3 is TGTGCCAGCAGCTTAAGGAGGGAGGCCGTGTATTTT. Translation: CASSLRREAVYF. The chain carries TRBV7-8 and TRBJ2-3, with a weak D call TRBD2 (6 bases). The V gene lost 2 bases and the J gene lost 14 bases, with 14 bases spanning the gap. The CDR3 length is 12 residues. Germline loops: CDR1 SGHVS, CDR2 FQNEAQ.

The CDR3 spells CASSGTGTVRELFF. CDR3 DNA: TGTGCCAGCAGCGGGACAGGGACTGTGAGGGAGCTGTTTTTT. The V and J genes are TRBV6-1 and TRBJ2-2; TRBD1 agrees at 9 bases. The CDR3 has 14 amino acids. The ends lost 6 bases at V and 9 bases at J; junction bases unmatched: 8. The V gene's germline CDR1 is MNHNS and CDR2 SASEGT.

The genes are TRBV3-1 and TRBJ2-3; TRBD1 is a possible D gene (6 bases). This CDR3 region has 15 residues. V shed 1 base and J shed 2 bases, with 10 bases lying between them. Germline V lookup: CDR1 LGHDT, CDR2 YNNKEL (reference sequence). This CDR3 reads CASSQVDSYTDTQYF. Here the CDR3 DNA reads TGTGCCAGCAGCCAAGTGGACAGTTACACAGATACGCAGTATTTT.

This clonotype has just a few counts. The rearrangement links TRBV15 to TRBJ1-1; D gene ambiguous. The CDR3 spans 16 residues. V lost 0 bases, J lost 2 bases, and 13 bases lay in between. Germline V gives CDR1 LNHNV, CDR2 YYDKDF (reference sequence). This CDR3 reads CATSRDSLGYNTEAFF. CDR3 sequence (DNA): TGTGCCACCAGCAGAGATTCCCTCGGGTACAACACTGAAGCTTTCTTT.